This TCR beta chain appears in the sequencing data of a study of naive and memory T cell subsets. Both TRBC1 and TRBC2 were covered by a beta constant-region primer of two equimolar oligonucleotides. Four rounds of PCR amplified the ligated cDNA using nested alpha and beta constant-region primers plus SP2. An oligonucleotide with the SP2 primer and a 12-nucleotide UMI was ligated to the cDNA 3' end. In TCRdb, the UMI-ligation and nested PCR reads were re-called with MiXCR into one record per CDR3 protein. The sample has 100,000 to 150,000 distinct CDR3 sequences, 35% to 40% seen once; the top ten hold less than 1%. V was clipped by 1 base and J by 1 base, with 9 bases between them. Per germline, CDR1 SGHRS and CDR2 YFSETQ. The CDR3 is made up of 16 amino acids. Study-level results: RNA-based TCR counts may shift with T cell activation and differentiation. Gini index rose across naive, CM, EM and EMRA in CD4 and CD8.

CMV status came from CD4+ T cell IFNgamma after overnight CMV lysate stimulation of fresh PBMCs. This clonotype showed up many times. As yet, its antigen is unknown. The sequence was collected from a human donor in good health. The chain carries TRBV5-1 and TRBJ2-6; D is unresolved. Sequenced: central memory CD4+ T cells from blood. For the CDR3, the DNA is TGCGCCAGCAGCTTGACACAGATATCTGGGGCCAACGTCCTGACTTTC. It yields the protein CASSLTQISGANVLTF.